This T cell receptor beta chain derives from a study of CD8 T cells in Susac syndrome. Random hexamers were used to reverse transcribe an amount of roughly 0.45 to 1 ug RNA. In TCRdb, the immunoSEQ multiplex PCR reads were re-called with MiXCR into one record per CDR3 protein. The table includes around 200,000 distinct CDR3 sequences, 85% to 95% detected once. Germline lookup yields CDR1 SQVTM and CDR2 ANQGSEA. This CDR3 region has 13 residues. V was shortened by 4 bases and J by 2 bases, with 11 bases between the two germline ends. The clonotype originates from a human donor with Susac syndrome. The J gene is TRBJ2-5, the V gene TRBV29-1, with D perhaps assigned TRBD1 or TRBD2 (5 bases each). The sequencing input was CD8+ T cells from PBMCs. CDR3 residues: CSVVWDGQETQYF. CDR3 bases: TGCAGCGTTGTCTGGGACGGACAAGAGACCCAGTACTTC.